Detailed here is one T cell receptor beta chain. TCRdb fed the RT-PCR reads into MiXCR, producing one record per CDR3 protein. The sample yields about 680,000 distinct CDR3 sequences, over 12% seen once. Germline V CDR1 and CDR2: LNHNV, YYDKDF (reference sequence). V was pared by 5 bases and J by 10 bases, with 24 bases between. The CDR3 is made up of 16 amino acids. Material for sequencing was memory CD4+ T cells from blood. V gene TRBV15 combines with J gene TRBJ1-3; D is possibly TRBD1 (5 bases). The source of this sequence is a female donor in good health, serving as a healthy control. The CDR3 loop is CATSAPAPGPSGTIYF. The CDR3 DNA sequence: TGTGCCACCAGCGCACCCGCTCCGGGACCCTCGGGGACCATATATTTT.